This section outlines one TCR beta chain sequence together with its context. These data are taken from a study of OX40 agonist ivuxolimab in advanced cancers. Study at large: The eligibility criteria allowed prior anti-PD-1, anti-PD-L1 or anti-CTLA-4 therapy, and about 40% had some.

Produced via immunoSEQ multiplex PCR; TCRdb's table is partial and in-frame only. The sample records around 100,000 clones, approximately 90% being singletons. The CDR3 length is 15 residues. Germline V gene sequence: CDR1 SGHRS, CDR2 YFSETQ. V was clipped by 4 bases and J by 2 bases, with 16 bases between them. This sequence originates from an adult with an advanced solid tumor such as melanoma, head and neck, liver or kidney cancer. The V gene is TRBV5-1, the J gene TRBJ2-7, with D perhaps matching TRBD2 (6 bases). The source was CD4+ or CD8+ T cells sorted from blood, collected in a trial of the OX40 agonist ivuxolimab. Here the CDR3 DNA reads TGCGCCAGCAGCCCAAGGGACTCCCACGCCTACGAGCAGTACTTC. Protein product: CASSPRDSHAYEQYF.